This entry lists 27 T cell receptor beta chains sequenced from one sample in a study of immune evolution from preneoplasia to lung adenocarcinoma. Clones were sequenced by immunoSEQ multiplex PCR, and TCRdb holds only the in-frame ones, with some missing. The table shows roughly 5,800 clones, with 69% occurring only once. Sequencing was carried out using FFPE adjacent normal lung tissue. The receptors shown here come from a person older than 75 with lung adenocarcinoma.

V is TRBV6-5 and J is TRBJ2-1, with D possibly TRBD2 on 5 matching bases. CDR3 length: 12 residues. Per the germline V gene, CDR1 is MNHEY and CDR2 is SVGAGI. V lost 5 bases and J lost 6, with 8 bases in between. DNA for the CDR3: TGTGCCAGCAGTCCGGGGTTCAATGAGCAGTTCTTC. It specifies CASSPGFNEQFF.

The chain combines TRBV19 with TRBJ1-1; D not resolved. The germline V gene has CDR1 LNHDA and CDR2 SQIVND (reference sequence). The V gene lost 5 bases and the J gene lost 0 bases, with 13 bases spanning the gap. CDR3 length: 15 residues. This CDR3 reads CASSVNQVMNTEAFF. CDR3 nucleotide sequence: TGTGCCAGTAGTGTAAATCAGGTCATGAACACTGAAGCTTTCTTT.

The rearrangement links TRBV18 to TRBJ1-6; D is perhaps TRBD1 (6 bases). This CDR3 has 14 residues. The germline V gene encodes CDR1 KGHSH and CDR2 LQKENI. V lost 3 bases and J lost 10, with 13 bases in between. CDR3 DNA sequence: TGTGCCAGCTCACCGGCGCCAGGGGACTCACCCCTCCACTTT. This codes for CASSPAPGDSPLHF.

This clone is classed as medium-sized. The chain uses TRBV7-9 and TRBJ2-7; the match to TRBD2 covers 9 bases. Trimming cost V 5 bases and J 5 bases; bases outside gene matches: 4. The germline V gene encodes CDR1 SEHNR and CDR2 FQNEAQ (reference sequence). The CDR3 spans 13 residues. CDR3 residues: CASSQTSGHEQYF. The CDR3 DNA follows: TGTGCCAGCAGCCAGACTAGCGGACACGAGCAGTACTTC. The whole variable domain, remainder taken from reference TRBV7-9 and TRBJ2-7, is DTGVSQNPRHKITKRGQNVTFRCDPISEHNRLYWYRQTLGQGPEFLTYFQNEAQLEKSRLLSDRFSAERPKGSFSTLEIQRTEQGDSAMYLCASSQTSGHEQYFGPGTRLTVT.

This clone was observed a few times. V is TRBV6-5 and J is TRBJ2-3; 7 bases line up with TRBD1. The V segment lost 5 bases and the J segment 6 bases; nucleotides outside the gene matches: 11. This CDR3 region has 15 residues. CDR1 is MNHEY, CDR2 SVGAGI, per germline. The CDR3 DNA reads as TGTGCCAGCAGTAGCCGGGACAGCTTTATGGATACGCAGTATTTT. Its protein product is CASSSRDSFMDTQYF.

V gene TRBV7-6 combines with J gene TRBJ2-7, with D tentatively TRBD1 (6 bases). Germline CDR1 and CDR2: SGHVS and FNYEAQ. The CDR3 is 17 amino acids. V was shortened by 4 bases and J by 4 bases, with 23 bases between the two germline ends. The DNA of the CDR3 is TGTGCCAGCAGCTCATGGAAAGGGGGTGGTGGATGGTACGAGCAGTACTTC. It yields the protein CASSSWKGGGGWYEQYF.

The chain recombines TRBV6-1 with TRBJ1-6; D remains ambiguous. The germline V and J ends were trimmed by 3 bases and 7 bases, with 10 bases remaining between them. This CDR3 comprises 14 residues. The germline gives CDR1 MNHNS, CDR2 SASEGT. The CDR3 coding sequence is TGTGCCAGCAGTGAGGTGTTTCGGAATTCACCCCTCCACTTT. As protein: CASSEVFRNSPLHF.

This chain connects TRBV6-5 to TRBJ2-5; D might be TRBD1 (5 bases). There are 14 residues in the CDR3. Germline-derived CDR1 and CDR2 are MNHEY and SVGAGI. Trimming took 6 bases from V and 9 from J, leaving 20 bases between them. As DNA, the CDR3 is TGTGCCAGCAGACCCGACCGCAGGGTTGGGTCCCAGTACTTC. This encodes CASRPDRRVGSQYF.

This clone was found a few times. The chain links TRBV11-2 to TRBJ1-1; tentative D call: TRBD1 (5 bases). The ends were cut back, 0 bases at V and 4 bases at J, with 9 bases in the middle. Per the germline V gene, CDR1 is SGHAT and CDR2 is FQNNGV. CDR3 length equals 14 residues. The CDR3, as DNA: TGTGCCAGCAGCTTAGACGGGGGAGGCACTGAAGCTTTCTTT. Amino acid sequence: CASSLDGGGTEAFF.

The gene calls are TRBV29-1 and TRBJ2-1; D remains ambiguous. The germline V gene encodes CDR1 SQVTM and CDR2 ANQGSEA. This CDR3 is built from 15 residues. Trimming took 3 bases from V and 0 from J, leaving 12 bases between them. The CDR3 protein is CSVDLSSDSYNEQFF. The CDR3 bases are TGCAGCGTTGACCTATCGTCAGACTCCTACAATGAGCAGTTCTTC.

This chain connects TRBV6-1 to TRBJ2-5; tentative D call: TRBD2 (6 bases). The CDR3 loop spans 13 amino acids. V lost 6 bases and J lost 5, with 13 bases in between. The V gene's germline CDR1 is MNHNS and CDR2 SASEGT. The CDR3 sequence: CASRLGAGETQYF. The DNA for the CDR3 is TGTGCCAGCAGGCTCGGGGCGGGGGAGACCCAGTACTTC.

This chain links TRBV27 with TRBJ2-1; the match to TRBD2 covers 12 bases. The V gene's germline CDR1 is MNHEY and CDR2 SMNVEV (reference sequence). V was clipped by 0 bases and J by 8 bases; unmatched bases: 2. The CDR3 sequence is 15 residues long. This chain's CDR3 is CASSLSLAGGYEQFF. CDR3 nucleotide sequence: TGTGCCAGCAGTTTATCTCTAGCGGGGGGGTATGAGCAGTTCTTC.

A few counts support this clone. The rearrangement joins TRBV27 to TRBJ2-5; D possibly uses TRBD1 or TRBD2 (6 bases each). V was shortened by 1 base and J by 4 bases, with 13 bases between the two germline ends. The CDR3 covers 15 residues. Looked up from germline, CDR1 is MNHEY and CDR2 is SMNVEV (reference sequence). The CDR3 coding sequence is TGTGCCAGCAGTTTATTTAGGGGGGATCGAGAGACCCAGTACTTC. Its translation is CASSLFRGDRETQYF.

This chain links TRBV25-1 with TRBJ2-7; 9 nucleotides line up with TRBD2. The CDR3 is made up of 15 amino acids. The J segment lost 1 base and the V segment lost 4 bases, leaving 5 bases of the junction unmatched. Per germline, CDR1 MGHDK and CDR2 SYGVNS. This CDR3 is CASSGLRGGSYEQYF. The DNA for the CDR3 is TGTGCCAGCAGTGGGTTGCGGGGGGGATCCTACGAGCAGTACTTC.

This clone came up a few times. This chain uses TRBV27 with TRBJ1-5, with D maybe TRBD1 (5 bases). V was shortened by 0 bases and J by 6 bases, with 12 bases between the two germline ends. The V gene's germline CDR1 is MNHEY and CDR2 SMNVEV (reference sequence). This CDR3 region has 15 residues. CDR3 amino acids: CASSLSPTGVQPQHF. CDR3 nucleotides: TGTGCCAGCAGTTTATCCCCCACAGGTGTTCAGCCCCAGCATTTT.

This chain uses TRBV9 with TRBJ2-3, with 11 bases lining up with TRBD2. In germline, CDR1 is SGDLS, CDR2 YYNGEE. V lost 0 bases, J lost 6 bases, and 0 bases stayed unmatched. The CDR3 runs to 14 residues. CDR3 sequence reads: CASSVGTSGDTQYF. Here the CDR3 DNA reads TGTGCCAGCAGCGTAGGGACTAGCGGGGATACGCAGTATTTT.

This clone is categorized as medium-sized. The chain links TRBV27 to TRBJ2-7; D perhaps matches TRBD2 (6 bases). V was clipped by 6 bases and J by 4 bases, with 13 bases between them. The CDR3 spans 13 residues. CDR1 and CDR2 (germline): MNHEY, SMNVEV (reference sequence). The CDR3 DNA sequence: TGTGCCAGCAGCCAACGGGACTCTTACGAGCAGTACTTC. This encodes CASSQRDSYEQYF.

There are a few counts of this clone. This sequence joins TRBV2 and TRBJ1-2; D unclear. The V end lost 6 bases, the J end lost 6 bases, and 11 bases lay between the germline ends. CDR3 length equals 12 residues. Germline assignment: CDR1 SNHLY and CDR2 FYNNEI. CDR3 in DNA: TGTGCCAGCAGCACCCAAGAGAATGGCTACACCTTC. Translated: CASSTQENGYTF.

The sample holds a few counts of this clone. V is TRBV7-9 and J is TRBJ1-2; TRBD1 aligns across 10 bases. CDR3 length: 16 amino acids. Losses at the gene ends were 0 bases for V and 5 bases for J; bases not matched to a gene: 6. Germline V gene sequence: CDR1 SEHNR, CDR2 FQNEAQ (reference sequence). The CDR3 sequence: CASSLAGQGTQYGYTF. The CDR3 DNA sequence: TGTGCCAGCAGCTTAGCGGGACAGGGGACCCAATATGGCTACACCTTC.

This chain uses TRBV6-5 with TRBJ1-4; 7 bases agree with TRBD1. Germline V gene data show CDR1 as MNHEY and CDR2 as SVGAGI. The CDR3 covers 16 residues. V shed 0 bases and J 4 bases; nucleotides not matched to a gene: 5. The CDR3 sequence is CASSYSGGGNNEKLFF. CDR3 bases: TGTGCCAGCAGTTACTCGGGAGGGGGCAATAATGAAAAACTGTTTTTT.

This clone was counted a few times. The rearrangement links TRBV28 to TRBJ1-1; D not certain. The ends were cut back, 2 bases at V and 5 bases at J, with 9 bases in the middle. Germline CDR1 reads MDHEN; CDR2 reads SYDVKM. This CDR3 spans 13 amino acids. CDR3 sequence: CASSLIGPTEAFF. In nucleotides, the CDR3 is TGTGCCAGCAGTTTAATAGGGCCGACTGAAGCTTTCTTT.

The J gene is TRBJ1-2, the V gene TRBV2, with 7 bases that match TRBD1. The trim removed 11 bases at V and 5 bases at J, leaving 11 bases unmatched. CDR1 SNHLY and CDR2 FYNNEI come from the germline V gene. CDR3 length: 13 amino acids. CDR3 sequence: CARQGEGTYGYTF. CDR3 nucleotide sequence: TGTGCCCGACAGGGTGAGGGGACTTATGGCTACACCTTC.

In its sample, this clone was seen a few times. The chain carries TRBV18 and TRBJ2-7; TRBD1 agrees at 7 bases. From germline, CDR1 is KGHSH and CDR2 LQKENI. J was trimmed by 4 bases and V by 5 bases; bases with no gene match: 8. CDR3 length: 14 amino acids. CDR3 nucleotides: TGTGCCAGCTCAACAGGGGATAAGAAGTACGAGCAGTACTTC. The encoded protein is CASSTGDKKYEQYF.

The chain combines TRBV7-2 with TRBJ2-2; TRBD2 is a possible D gene (5 bases). V was cut by 7 bases and J by 5 bases, with 17 bases left in between. The CDR3 length is 15 residues. CDR1 is SGHTA, CDR2 FQGNSA, per germline. The CDR3 region is CASTMREEGTGELFF. CDR3 DNA sequence: TGTGCCAGCACCATGAGGGAAGAGGGAACCGGGGAGCTGTTTTTT.

The V gene is TRBV29-1, the J gene TRBJ2-7; D gene unclear. The germline CDR1 and CDR2 sequences are SQVTM and ANQGSEA. The V gene lost 7 bases and the J gene lost 0 bases, with 13 bases spanning the gap. The CDR3 extends over 13 amino acids. The CDR3 nucleotides are TGCAGCGGGATCGAGGCCGACTCCTACGAGCAGTACTTC. Its protein is CSGIEADSYEQYF.

Sample share makes this clone medium-sized (0.01 to 0.1%). The rearrangement joins TRBV7-2 to TRBJ2-6; possible D gene TRBD2, 6 bases. The V and J ends lost 4 bases and 0 bases respectively, with 19 bases between them. Germline-derived CDR1 and CDR2 are SGHTA and FQGNSA. The CDR3 runs 19 residues. This chain's CDR3 is CASSSPRSGDHSGANVLTF. The CDR3 nucleotides are TGTGCCAGCAGCTCACCGAGGTCGGGGGACCACTCTGGGGCCAACGTCCTGACTTTC.

This clone was picked up one time. The chain combines TRBV28 with TRBJ2-2; no firm D call. V was cut by 7 bases and J by 7 bases, with 13 bases left in between. The germline gives CDR1 MDHEN, CDR2 SYDVKM. The CDR3 covers 13 residues. The CDR3 coding sequence is TGTGCCAGCACACCAATAGCTGGCGGGGAGCTGTTTTTT. This encodes CASTPIAGGELFF.